Listed here are 4 T cell receptor beta chains from one sample, sequenced in a study of shared clonotypes between healthy human individuals. Libraries were prepared by immunoSEQ multiplex PCR; TCRdb keeps only in-frame clonotypes and omits some of them. In the table there are approximately 2.4 million clones, 95% of which are singletons. The sequenced material came from naive CD4+ T cells sorted from blood. Noted subset: CD45RA+ positively selected. These receptor sequences come from a man aged 18 to 35 in good health.

The sample holds one count of this clone. This chain joins TRBV18 and TRBJ2-4; the D is unclear. V was cut by 3 bases and J by 8 bases, with 11 bases left in between. The CDR3 sequence is 13 residues long. Germline V gives CDR1 KGHSH, CDR2 LQKENI. CDR3 in DNA: TGTGCCAGCTCACCGCTGATAGGAGACATTCAGTACTTC. Protein product: CASSPLIGDIQYF.

The V and J genes are TRBV4-3 and TRBJ1-3; D gene uncertain. The CDR3 loop spans 17 amino acids. CDR1 is LGHNA, CDR2 YSLEER, per germline. V was pared by 0 bases and J by 4 bases, with 16 bases between. The CDR3 DNA reads as TGCGCCAGCAGCCAAGAGGGCACCGTTTCAGCGGGAAACACCATATATTTT. This gives the protein CASSQEGTVSAGNTIYF.

This rearrangement joins TRBV7-9 to TRBJ2-1, with D perhaps matching TRBD2 (6 bases). V gave up 5 bases and J gave up 0 bases, with 14 bases separating them. Per the germline V gene, CDR1 is SEHNR and CDR2 is FQNEAQ (reference sequence). CDR3 length: 16 amino acids. The CDR3 DNA follows: TGTGCCAGCAGCCCCTCTCCGGGGGTCTCCTACAATGAGCAGTTCTTC. Translated: CASSPSPGVSYNEQFF.

This rearrangement joins TRBV18 to TRBJ2-6; possibly TRBD1 for D (6 bases). CDR3 length: 17 residues. V was pared by 3 bases and J by 0 bases, with 12 bases between. Germline values: CDR1 KGHSH, CDR2 LQKENI. CDR3 amino acids: CASSPEQGSSGANVLTF. The CDR3 nucleotides are TGTGCCAGCTCACCGGAACAGGGCAGCTCTGGGGCCAACGTCCTGACTTTC.